The source of this T cell receptor beta chain is a study of cytomegalovirus exposure and HLA in healthy donors. 13 Jbeta primers and 60 Vbeta primers were used for the PCR. Libraries were prepared by immunoSEQ multiplex PCR; TCRdb keeps only in-frame clonotypes and omits some of them. The repertoire holds some 110,000 clones, with approximately 80% as singletons. The ends were cut back, 0 bases at V and 4 bases at J, with 7 bases in the middle. From germline, CDR1 is MNHNS and CDR2 SASEGT. The CDR3 runs 14 residues. This TCR was recovered from a woman in her late teens or twenties in good health and CMV-seropositive. Source material: PBMCs. This chain uses TRBV6-1 with TRBJ2-1, with D perhaps TRBD1 (6 bases). In DNA, the CDR3 is TGTGCCAGCAGTGAAGCACAGGGATACAATGAGCAGTTCTTC. This gives the protein CASSEAQGYNEQFF.